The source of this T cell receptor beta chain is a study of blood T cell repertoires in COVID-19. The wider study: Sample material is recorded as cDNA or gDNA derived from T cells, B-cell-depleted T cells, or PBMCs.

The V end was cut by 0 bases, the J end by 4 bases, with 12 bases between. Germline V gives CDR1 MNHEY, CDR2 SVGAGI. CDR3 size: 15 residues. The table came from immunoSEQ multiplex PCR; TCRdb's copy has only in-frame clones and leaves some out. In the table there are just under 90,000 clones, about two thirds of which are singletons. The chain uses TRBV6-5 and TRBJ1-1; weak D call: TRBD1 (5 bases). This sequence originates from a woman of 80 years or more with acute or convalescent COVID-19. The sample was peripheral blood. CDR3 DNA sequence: TGTGCCAGCAGTTACTCGAGAGCGGGGACCACTGAAGCTTTCTTT. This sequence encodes CASSYSRAGTTEAFF.